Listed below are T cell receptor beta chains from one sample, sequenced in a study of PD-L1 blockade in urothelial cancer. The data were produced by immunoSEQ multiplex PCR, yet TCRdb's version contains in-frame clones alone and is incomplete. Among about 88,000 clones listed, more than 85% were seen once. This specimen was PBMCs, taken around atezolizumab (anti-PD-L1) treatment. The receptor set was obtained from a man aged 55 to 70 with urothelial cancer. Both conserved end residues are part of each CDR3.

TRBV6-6 CASRQRNTGELFF
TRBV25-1 CASTLQGAANEKLFF
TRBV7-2 CASSLARQGYSNQPQHF
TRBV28 CASSFLRTQETQYF
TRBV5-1 CASSNLAGVNEQFF
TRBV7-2 CASSLVTGSSGNTIYF
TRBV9 CASSSPPWGTGGTGELFF
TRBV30 CAWMGQGLIQAFF
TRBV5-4 CASSLDPRENNSPLHF
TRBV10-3 CAISGGQVYGYTF
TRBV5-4 CASSLMTQGTDTQYF
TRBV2 CASREDALATFF
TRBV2 CASSDYSQGALGYTF
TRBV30 CAWRHRGMGVQGYTF
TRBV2 CASAVEGNSPLHF